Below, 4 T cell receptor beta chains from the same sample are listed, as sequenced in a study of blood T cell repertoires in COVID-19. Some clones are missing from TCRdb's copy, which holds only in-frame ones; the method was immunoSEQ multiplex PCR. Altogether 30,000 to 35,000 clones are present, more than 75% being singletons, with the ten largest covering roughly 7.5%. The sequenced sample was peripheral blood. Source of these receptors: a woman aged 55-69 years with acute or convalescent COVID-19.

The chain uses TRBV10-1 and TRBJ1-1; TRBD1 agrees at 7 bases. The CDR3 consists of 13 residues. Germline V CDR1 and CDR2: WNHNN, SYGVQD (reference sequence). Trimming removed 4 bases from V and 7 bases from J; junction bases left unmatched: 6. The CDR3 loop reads CASSAGGKNEAFF. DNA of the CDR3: TGCGCCAGCAGTGCAGGGGGAAAAAATGAAGCTTTCTTT.

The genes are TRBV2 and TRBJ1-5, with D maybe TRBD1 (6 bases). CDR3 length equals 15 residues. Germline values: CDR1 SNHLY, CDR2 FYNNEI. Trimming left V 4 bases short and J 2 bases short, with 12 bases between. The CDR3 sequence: CASSGTQGGNQPQHF. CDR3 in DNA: TGTGCCAGCAGTGGGACACAGGGAGGCAATCAGCCCCAGCATTTT.

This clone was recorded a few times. This chain's CDR3 is CASSPATGSYEQYF. The CDR3 coding sequence is TGTGCCAGCAGCCCAGCGACAGGGTCCTACGAGCAGTACTTC. The rearrangement uses TRBV4-2 and TRBJ2-7; 7 bases align to TRBD1. CDR1 is LGHNA and CDR2 is YNFKEQ in the germline V gene. V lost 4 bases and J lost 1; bases outside the gene matches: 4. The CDR3 spans 14 residues.

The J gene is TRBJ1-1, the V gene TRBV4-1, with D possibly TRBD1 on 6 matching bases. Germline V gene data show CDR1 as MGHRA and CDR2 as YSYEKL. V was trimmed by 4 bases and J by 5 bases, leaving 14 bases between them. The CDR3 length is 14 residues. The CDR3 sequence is CASSPTGSGTEAFF. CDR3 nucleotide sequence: TGCGCCAGCAGCCCCACAGGGTCGGGTACTGAAGCTTTCTTT.